This note documents a single T cell receptor (beta chain) sequence. The data were obtained in a study of blood T cell repertoires in COVID-19. CDR1 and CDR2 from the germline V gene are SGHRS and YFSETQ. With 1 base clipped from V and 3 bases from J, the junction kept 4 bases outside the gene matches. CDR3 size: 15 residues. TCRdb's copy holds only in-frame clones and misses some; the assay was immunoSEQ multiplex PCR. This sample has about 150,000 clones, with 80% to 90% found just once. V usage is TRBV5-1 and J usage is TRBJ2-1; 7 nucleotides match TRBD1. The receptor's source is a man in his sixties or seventies with acute or convalescent COVID-19. The sample was peripheral blood. The CDR3 reads CASSLRTGIYNEQFF. CDR3 nucleotides: TGCGCCAGCAGCTTGCGGACAGGTATCTACAATGAGCAGTTCTTC.